Listed below are T cell receptor beta chains from one sample, sequenced in a study of response to subunit inactivated influenza vaccine. TCRdb analysed the RT-PCR reads with MiXCR anew, one entry per CDR3 protein. The sample includes 800,000 to 1,000,000 distinct CDR3 sequences, less than 25% of them seen just once. The sample in question was PBMCs from blood, obtained more than 4 days after vaccination. All receptors come from a middle-aged man who received an inactivated influenza vaccine. Both conserved end residues are part of each CDR3. Fields, in order: clone size, D gene, J gene, V gene, CDR3 protein, CDR3 DNA. D genes are given only for firm matches. Size tells how often a clone was seen (once, few, many) or the class of an expanded clone, and some rows leave it out.

few TRBD1 TRBJ2-1 TRBV7-9 CASSLAHRGPLFF TGTGCCAGCAGCTTAGCCCACAGGGGGCCGCTGTTCTTC
few TRBD1 TRBJ2-7 TRBV12-3/TRBV12-4 CASSWGTASEQYF TGTGCCAGCAGTTGGGGGACAGCGAGCGAGCAGTACTTC
many TRBD1 TRBJ2-1 TRBV28 CASSPPGQGYNEQFF TGTGCCAGCAGTCCCCCGGGACAGGGGTACAATGAGCAGTTCTTC
- TRBD2 TRBJ2-5 TRBV12-3/TRBV12-4 CASSNLTSGGPRNF TGTGCCAGCAGTAACCTGACTAGCGGGGGCCCAAGGAACTTC
few - TRBJ2-7 TRBV6-5 CASSYSNRFEQYF TGTGCCAGCAGTTACTCGAATAGGTTCGAGCAGTACTTC
- - TRBJ2-5 TRBV4-2 CASSQDRPGGKRQETQYF TGTGCCAGCAGCCAAGATCGACCCGGAGGGAAAAGGCAAGAGACCCAGTACTTC
- TRBD1 TRBJ1-6 TRBV27 CATRTGYSPLHF TGTGCCACCCGGACAGGGTACTCACCCCTCCACTTT
- - TRBJ1-1 TRBV6-5 CASQLFIGFNTEAFF TGTGCCAGCCAGTTATTTATCGGGTTTAACACTGAAGCTTTCTTT
few - TRBJ1-1 TRBV20-1 CSARDSGRLEAFF TGCAGTGCTAGAGATTCAGGGAGACTAGAAGCTTTCTTT
few TRBD2 TRBJ2-3 TRBV29-1 CSVAGTSVQSDTQYF TGCAGCGTTGCCGGGACTAGCGTTCAATCAGATACGCAGTATTTT
- - TRBJ1-1 TRBV4-2 CASSQDSGLGRGKTEAFF TGTGCCAGCAGCCAAGATTCGGGTTTGGGGAGGGGAAAAACTGAAGCTTTCTTT
- TRBD2 TRBJ2-1 TRBV20-1 CSASRASGANEQFF TGCAGTGCTAGTCGGGCTAGCGGTGCCAATGAGCAGTTCTTC
many TRBD1 TRBJ2-7 TRBV5-5 CASRSSGTGKIYEQYF TGTGCCAGCAGATCCTCCGGGACAGGGAAGATCTACGAGCAGTACTTC
- - TRBJ2-2 TRBV9 CASSVFSFGQPGELFF TGTGCCAGCAGCGTATTCTCTTTTGGACAACCCGGGGAGCTGTTTTTT
many - TRBJ1-3 TRBV6-5 CASSYGNTIYF TGTGCCAGCAGTTATGGAAACACCATATATTTT
many - TRBJ2-3 TRBV20-1 CSAAVQEHTQYF TGCAGTGCCGCCGTCCAGGAGCATACGCAGTATTTT
few TRBD2 TRBJ2-7 TRBV12-3/TRBV12-4 CASNRSGFTYEQYF TGTGCCAGCAACCGTAGCGGGTTCACCTACGAGCAGTACTTC
- - TRBJ1-5 TRBV7-8 CASSLQMDLSNQPQHF TGTGCCAGCAGCTTACAGATGGATCTAAGCAATCAGCCCCAGCATTTT
few TRBD1 TRBJ2-2 TRBV15 CATSRTGKTGELFF TGTGCCACCAGCAGGACAGGGAAGACCGGGGAGCTGTTTTTT
- TRBD1 TRBJ1-5 TRBV6-2/TRBV6-3 CASSYSRGGTQPQHF TGTGCCAGCAGTTACTCGAGAGGGGGCACTCAGCCCCAGCATTTT
- - TRBJ2-3 TRBV5-6 CASSLASQYTDTQYF TGTGCCAGCAGCTTGGCTAGTCAATACACAGATACGCAGTATTTT
- - TRBJ2-3 TRBV4-1 CASSGRVSTDTQYF TGCGCCAGCAGTGGCCGGGTCAGCACAGATACGCAGTATTTT
few - TRBJ2-7 TRBV7-2 CASRDSHEQYF TGTGCCAGCAGAGATAGCCACGAGCAGTACTTC
- TRBD1 TRBJ2-1 TRBV7-9 CASSNRQGANEQFF TGTGCCAGCAGCAACAGACAGGGGGCAAATGAGCAGTTCTTC
many TRBD2 TRBJ2-1 TRBV29-1 CSDSGGSYNEQFF TGCAGCGACAGCGGGGGCTCCTACAATGAGCAGTTCTTC
many TRBD1 TRBJ1-1 TRBV29-1 CSGDRANTEAFF TGCAGCGGGGACAGGGCGAACACTGAAGCTTTCTTT
- - TRBJ2-1 TRBV11-2 CASSSRRSLNEQFF TGTGCCAGCAGCTCAAGACGGAGCCTCAATGAGCAGTTCTTC
- TRBD1 TRBJ2-1 TRBV29-1 CSVEDVPGQPNNEQFF TGCAGCGTTGAAGATGTTCCGGGACAGCCTAACAATGAGCAGTTCTTC
few - TRBJ2-1 TRBV29-1 CSVETVGGNEQFF TGCAGCGTTGAAACTGTCGGTGGAAATGAGCAGTTCTTC
- - TRBJ2-3 TRBV11-2 CASSRGDTSTDTQYF TGTGCCAGCAGCCGAGGGGACACTAGCACAGATACGCAGTATTTT
few - TRBJ2-5 TRBV4-2 CASSQGPGDQETQYF TGTGCCAGCAGCCAAGGTCCAGGGGACCAAGAGACCCAGTACTTC
few - TRBJ1-2 TRBV20-1 CSARVIGEASHYGYTF TGCAGTGCTAGAGTGATCGGAGAAGCTTCTCACTATGGCTACACCTTC
- - TRBJ2-4 TRBV6-2/TRBV6-3 CASSSSAGQMNF TGTGCCAGCAGTTCCTCGGCAGGGCAGATGAACTTC
- - TRBJ1-2 TRBV5-6 CASSTPGGRVNYGYTF TGTGCCAGCAGCACCCCAGGCGGCAGGGTAAACTATGGCTACACCTTC
many - TRBJ1-1 TRBV20-1 CSARPGTEAFF TGCAGTGCTCGTCCCGGCACTGAAGCTTTCTTT
- - TRBJ2-1 TRBV4-2 CASSPLSGFPGDEQFF TGTGCCAGCAGCCCCCTCAGCGGTTTCCCGGGCGATGAGCAGTTCTTC